Listed here are 25 T cell receptor beta chains from one sample, sequenced in a study of cytomegalovirus exposure and HLA in healthy donors. PCR amplification relied on 60 Vbeta primers (plus 13 Jbeta primers). Repertoires were generated with immunoSEQ multiplex PCR, while TCRdb's copy carries only in-frame clones and drops some. The table lists 250,000 to 350,000 clones, roughly 89% of them singletons, with roughly 4% in the top ten. The sequencing sample was made of PBMCs. Source of these receptors: a man aged 35 to 55 in good health and CMV-seropositive.

As regards this clone: The sample has other DNA sequences that encode this CDR3 too. The V call is TRBV27, the J call TRBJ2-7; perhaps TRBD2 as D (5 bases). V gave up 3 bases and J gave up 0 bases, with 9 bases separating them. The V gene's germline CDR1 is MNHEY and CDR2 SMNVEV (reference sequence). CDR3 length: 14 residues. CDR3 in DNA: TGTGCCAGCAGTTTGAGCGGTAACTCCTACGAGCAGTACTTC. It yields the protein CASSLSGNSYEQYF.

The V and J genes are TRBV5-1 and TRBJ2-1; tentative D call: TRBD1 (5 bases). Trimming removed 6 bases from V and 0 bases from J, with 13 bases in between. Germline loops: CDR1 SGHRS, CDR2 YFSETQ. CDR3 size: 15 residues. The CDR3 reads CASTQTVLSYNEQFF. The CDR3 DNA reads TGCGCCAGCACCCAGACAGTGCTCTCCTACAATGAGCAGTTCTTC.

This chain joins TRBV6-5 and TRBJ2-1; D perhaps matches TRBD2 (5 bases). The CDR3 totals 14 residues. V was trimmed by 8 bases and J by 1 base, leaving 12 bases between them. Germline CDR1 and CDR2: MNHEY and SVGAGI. CDR3 sequence (DNA): TGTGCCAGCCACCTCAGCGGATCCTACAATGAGCAGTTCTTC. The encoded protein is CASHLSGSYNEQFF.

The CDR3, as DNA: TGTGCAAGTCGCTTAGCCGGGACAATGGGAAACATTCAGTACTTC. This translates into CASRLAGTMGNIQYF. V gene TRBV12-2 combines with J gene TRBJ2-4; the table gives TRBD1 as D, unverified against the DNA. TRBV12-2 is a pseudogene. The CDR3 is made up of 15 amino acids.

The gene calls are TRBV2 and TRBJ2-3, with 14 bases matching TRBD2. There are 16 residues in the CDR3. Germline CDR1 reads SNHLY; CDR2 reads FYNNEI. The V segment lost 8 bases and the J segment 4 bases; nucleotides outside the gene matches: 8. The CDR3 DNA reads as TGTGCCAGCCCCTTAGGGACTAGCGGGAGCGCAGATACGCAGTATTTT. This gives the protein CASPLGTSGSADTQYF.

This chain connects TRBV25-1 to TRBJ1-4, with D possibly matching TRBD1 (5 bases). Germline loops: CDR1 MGHDK, CDR2 SYGVNS. Trimming removed 3 bases from V and 3 bases from J, with 11 bases in between. CDR3 length equals 15 residues. The CDR3 DNA sequence: TGTGCCAGCAGTGAGGGGGGGACCGCTAATGAAAAACTGTTTTTT. Protein sequence: CASSEGGTANEKLFF.

The V and J genes are TRBV28 and TRBJ2-3; 9 nucleotides line up with TRBD1. With 5 bases clipped from V and 1 base from J, the junction kept 4 bases outside the gene matches. CDR3 length: 15 amino acids. The germline V gene encodes CDR1 MDHEN and CDR2 SYDVKM. The CDR3, as DNA: TGTGCCAGCAGTCCTAGGACAGGGGGCACAGATACGCAGTATTTT. Translation: CASSPRTGGTDTQYF. The whole variable domain, remainder taken from reference TRBV28 and TRBJ2-3, is DVKVTQSSRYLVKRTGEKVFLECVQDMDHENMFWYRQDPGLGLRLIYFSYDVKMKEKGDIPEGYSVSREKKERFSLILESASTNQTSMYLCASSPRTGGTDTQYFGPGTRLTVL.

V usage is TRBV10-3 and J usage is TRBJ1-4, with a possible D match to TRBD1 (5 bases). V was shortened by 2 bases and J by 7 bases, with 11 bases between the two germline ends. In germline, CDR1 is ENHRY, CDR2 SYGVKD. The CDR3 is 14 residues long. CDR3 residues: CAISEGATGEKLFF. CDR3 coding DNA: TGTGCCATCAGTGAGGGGGCAACGGGTGAAAAACTGTTTTTT.

The table lists this clone with a count of one. The V and J genes are TRBV18 and TRBJ2-2, with 8 nucleotides matching TRBD1. Germline assignment: CDR1 KGHSH and CDR2 LQKENI. The CDR3 runs 15 residues. The trim removed 0 bases at V and 4 bases at J, leaving 1 base unmatched. The chain's CDR3 is CASSPPDRATGELFF. The DNA of the CDR3 is TGTGCCAGCTCACCACCGGACAGGGCCACCGGGGAGCTGTTTTTT.

On this clone: A read error may account for a junction end that differs from germline. DNA of the CDR3: TGTGCTAGCAGCCTCGGACTAGCGGGACCCACAGATACGCAGTATTTT. This codes for CASSLGLAGPTDTQYF. The rearrangement links TRBV7-7 to TRBJ2-3; 12 bases are a match to TRBD2. Germline V gives CDR1 SSHAT, CDR2 FNYEAQ (reference sequence). CDR3 length equals 16 residues.

The rearrangement uses TRBV11-2 and TRBJ2-1; TRBD2 agrees at 9 bases. Germline V gives CDR1 SGHAT, CDR2 FQNNGV. V was clipped by 3 bases and J by 5 bases; unmatched bases: 8. The CDR3 runs to 16 residues. The chain's CDR3 is CASSLLVAGANNEQFF. The DNA of the CDR3 is TGTGCCAGCAGCTTGCTCGTAGCGGGAGCAAACAATGAGCAGTTCTTC. Filled out from reference TRBV11-2 and TRBJ2-1, the complete variable domain reads EAGVAQSPRYKIIEKRQSVAFWCNPISGHATLYWYQQILGQGPKLLIQFQNNGVVDDSQLPKDRFSAERLKGVDSTLKIQPAKLEDSAVYLCASSLLVAGANNEQFFGPGTRLTVL.

The genes are TRBV15 and TRBJ2-7, with 10 bases that match TRBD1. There are 16 residues in the CDR3. In germline, CDR1 is LNHNV, CDR2 YYDKDF (reference sequence). With 5 bases clipped from V and 5 bases from J, the junction kept 12 bases outside the gene matches. CDR3 loop: CATSRPPGTGVHEQYF. The CDR3 region has the DNA TGTGCCACCAGCCGGCCCCCCGGGACAGGGGTCCACGAGCAGTACTTC.

This sequence joins TRBV7-2 and TRBJ2-7, with 11 bases lining up with TRBD2. The length of the CDR3 is 19 residues. In germline, CDR1 is SGHTA, CDR2 FQGNSA. With V trimmed by 5 bases and J by 1 base, 16 bases remained unmatched. The CDR3 loop reads CASSNLPSQTSGISYEQYF. The CDR3 coding sequence is TGTGCCAGCAGCAACCTACCCTCCCAGACTAGCGGGATTTCCTACGAGCAGTACTTC. Together with reference TRBV7-2 and TRBJ2-7, the CDR3 gives the full variable domain: GAGVSQSPSNKVTEKGKDVELRCDPISGHTALYWYRQSLGQGLEFLIYFQGNSAPDKSGLPSDRFSAERTGGSVSTLTIQRTQQEDSAVYLCASSNLPSQTSGISYEQYFGPGTRLTVT.

The V call is TRBV7-9, the J call TRBJ2-2; TRBD2 agrees at 12 bases. The CDR3 has 16 residues. The V gene's germline CDR1 is SEHNR and CDR2 FQNEAQ (reference sequence). J gave up 7 bases and V 5 bases, and 8 bases lay outside the gene matches. CDR3 protein: CASSTTSGRTDGELFF. The CDR3 DNA reads as TGTGCCAGCAGCACCACTAGCGGGAGGACCGACGGGGAGCTGTTTTTT.

In the case of this clone: The same CDR3 also results from other DNA sequences found in this sample. The gene calls are TRBV13 and TRBJ2-7; no clear D gene. V lost 6 bases and J lost 0, with 6 bases in between. Germline values: CDR1 PRHDT, CDR2 FYEKMQ (reference sequence). This CDR3 comprises 12 residues. This CDR3 reads CASSLSSYEQYF. DNA for the CDR3: TGTGCCAGCAGTCTGAGCTCCTACGAGCAGTACTTC.

The chain is built from TRBV7-9 and TRBJ2-7, with 7 positions matching TRBD1. Germline CDR1 SEHNR, CDR2 FQNEAQ (reference sequence). The CDR3 totals 15 residues. The trim removed 5 bases at V and 0 bases at J, leaving 7 bases unmatched. The CDR3 nucleotides read TGTGCCAGCAGCGACCGGGACAGTCCCTCCTACGAGCAGTACTTC. This translates into CASSDRDSPSYEQYF. Full variable domain (remainder filled in from reference TRBV7-9 and TRBJ2-7): DTGVSQNPRHKITKRGQNVTFRCDPISEHNRLYWYRQTLGQGPEFLTYFQNEAQLEKSRLLSDRFSAERPKGSFSTLEIQRTEQGDSAMYLCASSDRDSPSYEQYFGPGTRLTVT.

This sequence joins TRBV13 and TRBJ1-5; D is perhaps TRBD1 (6 bases). V lost 5 bases to trimming and J lost 0 bases, with 8 bases between them. The CDR3 is 14 residues long. Germline V gives CDR1 PRHDT, CDR2 FYEKMQ (reference sequence). The CDR3 sequence: CASSLTGSNQPQHF. DNA of the CDR3: TGTGCCAGCAGCCTGACAGGTAGCAATCAGCCCCAGCATTTT. Using reference TRBV13 and TRBJ1-5 for the parts outside the CDR3, the full variable domain is AAGVIQSPRHLIKEKRETATLKCYPIPRHDTVYWYQQGPGQDPQFLISFYEKMQSDKGSIPDRFSAQQFSDYHSELNMSSLELGDSALYFCASSLTGSNQPQHFGDGTRLSIL.

The chain joins TRBV6-6 to TRBJ1-2; the D is unclear. Trimming took off 2 bases at V and 5 bases at J, with 18 bases between the two ends. This CDR3 is built from 16 residues. CDR1 is MNHNY, CDR2 SVGAGI, per germline (reference sequence). The DNA of the CDR3 is TGTGCCAGCAGTTACACCCCCGGCAGCGGATATTATGGCTACACCTTC. As protein: CASSYTPGSGYYGYTF.

This clone was recorded a few times. J is TRBJ1-2 and V is TRBV9; TRBD1 aligns across 8 bases. V lost 0 bases and J lost 3; bases outside the gene matches: 10. The CDR3 contains 17 residues. In germline, CDR1 is SGDLS, CDR2 YYNGEE. The CDR3 spells CASSVAPAQGADYGYTF. CDR3 bases: TGTGCCAGCAGCGTAGCCCCCGCGCAGGGGGCGGACTATGGCTACACCTTC.

For the CDR3, the DNA is TGCAGCGTCGGGGGCTCGACAGGGGAGTACTACAATGAGCAGTTCTTC. Its protein is CSVGGSTGEYYNEQFF. The chain carries TRBV29-1 and TRBJ2-1; 8 positions match TRBD1. CDR3 size: 16 residues. V shed 6 bases, J shed 3 bases, and the junction held 13 bases outside the gene matches. Germline V gives CDR1 SQVTM, CDR2 ANQGSEA.

The genes are TRBV28 and TRBJ1-1; D is undetermined. V lost 3 bases to trimming and J lost 4 bases, with 9 bases between them. Germline loops: CDR1 MDHEN, CDR2 SYDVKM. CDR3 length equals 13 residues. The CDR3 loop reads CASSFSGFTEAFF. The CDR3 coding sequence is TGTGCCAGCAGTTTTTCGGGGTTCACTGAAGCTTTCTTT. The variable domain in full, completed from reference TRBV28 and TRBJ1-1, reads DVKVTQSSRYLVKRTGEKVFLECVQDMDHENMFWYRQDPGLGLRLIYFSYDVKMKEKGDIPEGYSVSREKKERFSLILESASTNQTSMYLCASSFSGFTEAFFGQGTRLTVV.

This sequence joins TRBV7-8 and TRBJ1-5, with 10 bases aligning to TRBD1. The ends lost 3 bases at V and 1 base at J; junction bases unmatched: 0. CDR3 length equals 15 residues. Germline CDR1 and CDR2: SGHVS and FQNEAQ. The CDR3 region has the DNA TGTGCCAGCAGCTTGGGACAGGGGAGCAATCAGCCCCAGCATTTT. The encoded protein is CASSLGQGSNQPQHF.

The chain links TRBV7-2 to TRBJ2-1, with D maybe TRBD2 (6 bases). V was shortened by 5 bases and J by 4 bases, with 12 bases between the two germline ends. CDR3 length: 14 residues. The germline gives CDR1 SGHTA, CDR2 FQGNSA. As DNA, the CDR3 is TGTGCCAGCAGCCGACTAGGCGTATACAATGAGCAGTTCTTC. Translation gives CASSRLGVYNEQFF.

The chain joins TRBV10-1 to TRBJ2-5, with 7 bases lining up with TRBD1. The CDR3 totals 15 residues. V gave up 6 bases and J gave up 3 bases; unmatched junction bases: 10. Germline V lookup: CDR1 WNHNN, CDR2 SYGVQD (reference sequence). CDR3 DNA sequence: TGCGCCAGCAGACTGACCGACAGGGTGAAAGAGACCCAGTACTTC. Translated: CASRLTDRVKETQYF.

The rearrangement joins TRBV5-6 to TRBJ1-6; 7 nucleotides agree with TRBD1. V shed 3 bases and J 9 bases; nucleotides not matched to a gene: 6. Per germline, CDR1 SGHDT and CDR2 YYEEEE. The CDR3 runs to 14 residues. For the CDR3, the DNA is TGTGCCAGCAGCTCAGACAGGGTGGTTTCACCCCTCCACTTT. Translated: CASSSDRVVSPLHF.